Listed here are 24 T cell receptor beta chains from one sample, sequenced in a study of shared clonotypes between healthy human individuals. Clones were sequenced by immunoSEQ multiplex PCR, and TCRdb holds only the in-frame ones, with some missing. The sample holds more than 900,000 clones; about 84% are singletons and the top ten take 0.5% to 0.65%. Material: memory CD4+ T cells from PBMCs. Indicated subset: CD45RA-negative fraction. These TCRs come from a man between 18 and 29 years old in good health. Some clones in this sample may be carry-over from other donors' samples.

Concerning this clone: A much larger clone lies one base from this, so it may be a read error. Additional DNA sequences in this sample encode the identical CDR3. V gene TRBV2 combines with J gene TRBJ2-1, with unresolved D. This CDR3 comprises 11 residues. V shed 2 bases and J shed 4 bases, with 0 bases lying between them. Germline assignment: CDR1 SNHLY and CDR2 FYNNEI. CDR3 nucleotides: TGTGCCAGCAGTGAATACAATGAGCAGTTCTTC. Encoded protein: CASSEYNEQFF. Together with reference TRBV2 and TRBJ2-1, the CDR3 gives the full variable domain: EPEVTQTPSHQVTQMGQEVILRCVPISNHLYFYWYRQILGQKVEFLVSFYNNEISEKSEIFDDQFSVERPDGSNFTLKIRSTKLEDSAMYFCASSEYNEQFFGPGTRLTVL.

This clone appeared many times. This chain uses TRBV4-3 with TRBJ1-1; D is ambiguous. Germline loops: CDR1 LGHNA, CDR2 YSLEER. V was shortened by 4 bases and J by 3 bases, with 15 bases between the two germline ends. The CDR3 length is 15 residues. CDR3 coding DNA: TGCGCCAGCAGCCGCGAGATCAGCCAGGACACTGAAGCTTTCTTT. Translation: CASSREISQDTEAFF.

The V gene is TRBV7-8, the J gene TRBJ2-1, with TRBD2 matching 8 bases. J was trimmed by 2 bases and V by 0 bases; bases with no gene match: 6. The CDR3 is 17 residues long. CDR1 and CDR2 from the germline V gene are SGHVS and FQNEAQ. The CDR3 loop reads CASSLAIGRGAYNEQFF. CDR3 nucleotides: TGTGCCAGCAGCTTAGCGATTGGGCGGGGGGCCTACAATGAGCAGTTCTTC.

The CDR3 coding sequence is TGCGCCAGCAGCTTGGTAGGGTTTGGGGGAACTAATGAAAAACTGTTTTTT. Its protein is CASSLVGFGGTNEKLFF. The chain has TRBV5-1 and TRBJ1-4, with D perhaps matching TRBD1 (5 bases). CDR1 is SGHRS and CDR2 is YFSETQ in the germline V gene. Trimming removed 0 bases at V and 1 base at J, with 13 bases between. The CDR3 consists of 17 residues.

J is TRBJ2-7 and V is TRBV6-6; D gene uncertain. Deletions cut 7 bases from V and 7 bases from J, with 14 bases between. CDR3 length equals 12 residues. Germline-derived CDR1 and CDR2 are MNHNY and SVGAGI (reference sequence). Written as DNA, the CDR3 is TGTGCCAGCATTTCCCCCCGTCGGGAGCAGTACTTC. It translates to CASISPRREQYF.

J is TRBJ2-5 and V is TRBV18; D tentatively fits TRBD1 or TRBD2 (6 bases each). Germline CDR1 is KGHSH and CDR2 is LQKENI. This CDR3 spans 17 amino acids. Trimming removed 6 bases from V and 1 base from J, with 21 bases in between. The CDR3 DNA is TGTGCCAGCTCGTCCAATGGGGGGCGAAACTTCCAAGAGACCCAGTACTTC. Its protein is CASSSNGGRNFQETQYF.

The rearrangement joins TRBV15 to TRBJ1-3; D is undetermined. The V end was cut by 7 bases, the J end by 0 bases, with 10 bases between. Germline V gene lookup returns CDR1 LNHNV and CDR2 YYDKDF (reference sequence). CDR3 length: 14 residues. The CDR3: CATKDSYSGNTIYF. The CDR3 DNA reads as TGTGCCACCAAAGACTCATACTCTGGAAACACCATATATTTT.

The chain is built from TRBV25-1 and TRBJ1-1; D uncertain. V dropped 10 bases and J dropped 8 bases, with 20 bases sitting between them. Germline V gives CDR1 MGHDK, CDR2 SYGVNS. The CDR3 consists of 13 residues. Here the CDR3 reads CATTKSKGGEAFF. The CDR3, as DNA: TGTGCCACCACAAAATCAAAGGGTGGGGAAGCTTTCTTT.

Many counts were recorded for this clone. The J gene is TRBJ2-6, the V gene TRBV5-1, with 7 nucleotides matching TRBD1. CDR3 length: 16 amino acids. Trimming removed 3 bases from V and 0 bases from J; junction bases left unmatched: 3. Germline V gene data show CDR1 as SGHRS and CDR2 as YFSETQ. CDR3 nucleotides: TGCGCCAGCAGCTGGGACAGCCTCTCTGGGGCCAACGTCCTGACTTTC. This codes for CASSWDSLSGANVLTF.

In its sample, this clone was seen a few times. The CDR3 DNA reads as TGTGCCAGCAGTTTCGCGGGTCTAGCGTACCAAGAGACCCAGTACTTC. Translation: CASSFAGLAYQETQYF. The gene calls are TRBV28 and TRBJ2-5; D perhaps matches TRBD2 (6 bases). The V gene's germline CDR1 is MDHEN and CDR2 SYDVKM. Trimming shortened V by 3 bases and J by 0 bases, and 14 bases separated the two germline ends. This CDR3 spans 16 amino acids.

V usage is TRBV7-9 and J usage is TRBJ2-5; 9 bases match TRBD2. Germline-derived CDR1 and CDR2 are SEHNR and FQNEAQ (reference sequence). V trimming: 4 bases; J trimming: 3 bases; junction bases outside the gene matches: 6. The CDR3 runs 15 residues. The CDR3 DNA reads as TGTGCCAGCAGCTCCCCGACTAGCGGAAAAGAGACCCAGTACTTC. This encodes CASSSPTSGKETQYF. Combining the CDR3 with reference TRBV7-9 and TRBJ2-5 gives the whole variable domain DTGVSQNPRHKITKRGQNVTFRCDPISEHNRLYWYRQTLGQGPEFLTYFQNEAQLEKSRLLSDRFSAERPKGSFSTLEIQRTEQGDSAMYLCASSSPTSGKETQYFGPGTRLLVL.

The chain combines TRBV5-4 with TRBJ2-1; a possible D gene is TRBD1 (6 bases). The germline V and J ends were trimmed by 0 bases and 3 bases, with 7 bases remaining between them. Germline assignment: CDR1 SGHNT and CDR2 YYREEE (reference sequence). The CDR3 totals 14 residues. CDR3 amino acids: CASSLGQDYNEQFF. In DNA, the CDR3 is TGTGCCAGCAGCTTGGGACAGGACTACAATGAGCAGTTCTTC.

This clone was detected a few times. Different DNA sequences within this sample yield the same CDR3. CDR3 sequence reads: CASSLDYEQYF. The CDR3 region has the DNA TGTGCCAGCAGCTTGGATTACGAGCAGTACTTC. The chain employs TRBV11-2 and TRBJ2-7, with no clear D. In germline, CDR1 is SGHAT, CDR2 FQNNGV. The CDR3 contains 11 residues. Trimming took off 3 bases at V and 4 bases at J, with 4 bases between the two ends. The full variable domain, with the rest looked up from reference TRBV11-2 and TRBJ2-7, is EAGVAQSPRYKIIEKRQSVAFWCNPISGHATLYWYQQILGQGPKLLIQFQNNGVVDDSQLPKDRFSAERLKGVDSTLKIQPAKLEDSAVYLCASSLDYEQYFGPGTRLTVT.

This chain connects TRBV7-3 to TRBJ2-2; tentative D call: TRBD1 (5 bases). Germline V gene sequence: CDR1 SGHTA, CDR2 FQGTGA. The CDR3 covers 14 residues. The V end lost 0 bases, the J end lost 4 bases, and 6 bases lay between the germline ends. CDR3 coding DNA: TGTGCCAGCAGCTTAACGGGGCCCACCGGGGAGCTGTTTTTT. Its translation is CASSLTGPTGELFF.

As regards this clone: Other DNA variants within this sample encode the same CDR3. The rearrangement links TRBV7-9 to TRBJ2-7; a possible D gene is TRBD1 (6 bases). The germline CDR1 and CDR2 sequences are SEHNR and FQNEAQ (reference sequence). Trimming left V 6 bases short and J 0 bases short, with 12 bases between. The CDR3 has 14 amino acids. CDR3 loop: CASSLTGDSYEQYF. The CDR3 DNA reads as TGTGCCAGCAGTTTGACAGGAGACTCCTACGAGCAGTACTTC.

This clone was picked up many times. The J gene is TRBJ1-3, the V gene TRBV6-1; D not resolved. Per the germline V gene, CDR1 is MNHNS and CDR2 is SASEGT. Trimming stripped 2 bases from V and 6 bases from J, with 14 bases between. There are 15 residues in the CDR3. CDR3 amino acids: CASSELAVGVNTIYF. Here the CDR3 DNA reads TGTGCCAGCAGTGAATTGGCCGTCGGTGTAAACACCATATATTTT.

The chain combines TRBV19 with TRBJ2-2; no definite D call. The CDR3 sequence is 13 residues long. Germline values: CDR1 LNHDA, CDR2 SQIVND (reference sequence). Trimming took 7 bases from V and 8 from J, leaving 14 bases between them. CDR3 loop: CASTPIGSGELFF. DNA for the CDR3: TGTGCCAGTACCCCGATCGGTAGTGGGGAGCTGTTTTTT.

A remark on this clone: A read error is likely, as this CDR3 ends without the conserved phenylalanine or tryptophan. The DNA is left out, because the CDR3 cannot be placed on it with certainty; the CDR3 is given as TCRdb lists it. The J gene is TRBJ2-7, the V gene TRBV11-2; the table's D call of TRBD2 was not tested on the DNA. Germline-derived CDR1 and CDR2 are SGHAT and FQNNGV. The CDR3 region is 8 residues in length, termini included. The CDR3 sequence: CASSSLVD.

The rearrangement uses TRBV4-3 and TRBJ2-5; D is unclear. The DNA end is more similar to TRBJ2-7, so the J call may be wrong. Germline V CDR1 and CDR2: LGHNA, YSLEER. The length of the CDR3 is 14 residues. CDR3: CASSQDRPAYEQYF. CDR3 coding DNA: TGCGCCAGCAGCCAAGATCGTCCAGCCTACGAGCAGTACTTC.

V usage is TRBV15 and J usage is TRBJ2-7; tentatively, D is TRBD2 (6 bases). The CDR3 is made up of 14 amino acids. Germline V gene sequence: CDR1 LNHNV, CDR2 YYDKDF (reference sequence). V lost 0 bases, J lost 1 base, and 7 bases lay in between. This CDR3 is CATSRDLASYEQYF. The DNA for the CDR3 is TGTGCCACCAGCAGAGATCTAGCGTCCTACGAGCAGTACTTC. Full variable domain (missing parts from reference TRBV15 and TRBJ2-7): DAMVIQNPRYQVTQFGKPVTLSCSQTLNHNVMYWYQQKSSQAPKLLFHYYDKDFNNEADTPDNFQSRRPNTSFCFLDIRSPGLGDTAMYLCATSRDLASYEQYFGPGTRLTVT.

The genes are TRBV15 and TRBJ2-5; TRBD1 aligns across 7 bases. Germline-derived CDR1 and CDR2 are LNHNV and YYDKDF (reference sequence). V lost 3 bases to trimming and J lost 5 bases; unmatched junction nucleotides: 6. The CDR3 contains 14 residues. The CDR3 spells CATSSNRGGETQYF. In DNA, the CDR3 is TGTGCCACCAGCAGTAACAGGGGCGGGGAGACCCAGTACTTC.

The rearrangement links TRBV5-1 to TRBJ2-6; D not resolved. The V gene lost 1 base and the J gene lost 0 bases, with 14 bases spanning the gap. The CDR3 totals 18 residues. The V gene's germline CDR1 is SGHRS and CDR2 YFSETQ. The CDR3 DNA follows: TGCGCCAGCAGCTTGTCTGCAAACCCCCTCTCTGGGGCCAACGTCCTGACTTTC. Encoded protein: CASSLSANPLSGANVLTF.

This clone showed up just a few times. The chain combines TRBV2 with TRBJ2-6; D might be TRBD1 (6 bases). This CDR3 has 15 amino acids. Trimming took 4 bases from V and 4 from J, leaving 11 bases between them. CDR1 and CDR2 from the germline V gene are SNHLY and FYNNEI. The CDR3 DNA follows: TGTGCCAGCAGTGGATGGGGGCGCGGGGCCAACGTCCTGACTTTC. It translates to CASSGWGRGANVLTF.

The chain links TRBV28 to TRBJ2-1, with D possibly TRBD2 on 7 matching bases. Germline V gene sequence: CDR1 MDHEN, CDR2 SYDVKM. This CDR3 has 17 residues. V was shortened by 7 bases and J by 0 bases, with 19 bases between the two germline ends. The CDR3 sequence is CASILGGADSSYNEQFF. CDR3 DNA: TGTGCCAGCATCCTGGGGGGGGCGGATAGCTCCTACAATGAGCAGTTCTTC.